This T cell receptor (beta chain) is from a study of beta chain features in type 1 diabetes. General study findings and limits: TCRB CDR3 length was moderately but significantly reduced in all four CD4+ subsets of Type 1 diabetes patients. Diminished insertions and augmented deletions at VDJ junctions characterized type 1 diabetes patients.

Concerning this clone: Its target is unknown. At the DNA level, this CDR3 is encoded by other sequences in the same sample as well.

Expressed TCRB transcripts were sequenced, since all the RNA that had been isolated was reverse transcribed. Using immunoSEQ multiplex PCR, the repertoire was profiled, and TCRdb retains in-frame clones only, with some absent. The sample shows about 170,000 clones, approximately 7.8% of them seen only once. Germline lookup yields CDR1 SQVTM and CDR2 ANQGSEA. Losses at the gene ends were 6 bases for V and 3 bases for J; bases not matched to a gene: 4. CDR3 size: 12 residues. The sequence came from a woman aged 40 to 49 with type 1 diabetes. The genes are TRBV29-1 and TRBJ2-7, with TRBD2 matching over 8 bases. The source material was central memory CD4+ T cells from blood. CDR3 region: CSVAGTSYEQYF. For the CDR3, the DNA is TGCAGCGTGGCCGGGACTAGCTACGAGCAGTACTTC.